This T cell receptor (beta chain) was recovered during a study of cytomegalovirus exposure and HLA in healthy donors. Study observations and caveats: As immune exposure information, only CMV serostatus was available. A previous analysis found most TCR beta V segments productive roughly 90% or roughly 30% of the time.

CDR1 and CDR2 (germline): GTSNPN, SVGIG (reference sequence). The CDR3 sequence is 13 residues long. Trimming cost V 8 bases and J 0 bases, with 11 bases left between them. A few counts support this clone. Its matching antigen is unknown. The PCR was carried out with 60 Vbeta primers and 13 Jbeta primers. The data were produced by immunoSEQ multiplex PCR, yet TCRdb's version contains in-frame clones alone and is incomplete. The sample includes roughly 77,000 clones, around 78% seen only once; the top ten take almost 4.5%. This receptor was obtained from a man between 35 and 55 years old in good health and CMV-seronegative. Sequenced: PBMCs. The chain recombines TRBV30 with TRBJ1-3; D is perhaps TRBD1 (6 bases). In nucleotides, the CDR3 is TGTGCCGGCAACAGGGTCTCTGGAAACACCATATATTTT. This translates into CAGNRVSGNTIYF.